These 2 T cell receptor beta chains were all obtained from the same sample, sequenced in a study of shared clonotypes between healthy human individuals. Clones were read by immunoSEQ multiplex PCR, and TCRdb kept only the in-frame ones, dropping some. The table has some 1,600,000 clones, approximately 98% seen once; the top ten hold roughly 0.4%. Sequenced sample: naive CD4+ T cells sorted from blood. Subset of the sample: CD45RA+ positively selected. The receptors were gathered from a man aged 25 to 40 in good health.

A word on this clone: The sample carries other DNA sequences with the same CDR3. This chain uses TRBV18 with TRBJ2-2, with D hard to call. The CDR3 has 14 amino acids. The germline V and J ends were trimmed by 2 bases and 0 bases, with 4 bases remaining between them. The V gene's germline CDR1 is KGHSH and CDR2 LQKENI. The CDR3 coding sequence is TGTGCCAGCTCACCATTAGCGAACACCGGGGAGCTGTTTTTT. Translating it yields CASSPLANTGELFF.

As concerns this clone: Other DNA sequences from this sample encode an identical CDR3 as well. J is TRBJ2-2 and V is TRBV28; D uncertain. CDR1 MDHEN and CDR2 SYDVKM come from the germline V gene. The CDR3 runs 13 residues. With 2 bases removed from V and 4 bases from J, the gap between germline ends came to 5 bases. The CDR3 nucleotides are TGTGCCAGCAGTTTACTGGGCACCGGGGAGCTGTTTTTT. Translation gives CASSLLGTGELFF.